This T cell receptor (beta chain) was captured in a study of vaccination effects on CD4 cells after COVID-19 (dated 2022 in TCRdb). General notes on the study: Post-vaccine samples across the study were collected a median of 72 days after the second dose, with a range of 14 to 241. The full study included roughly 10 COVID-19 convalescent patients and a few SARS-CoV-2-naive healthy vaccine recipients. SARS-CoV-2 spike-specific CD4+ TCR repertoires were compared before and after mRNA vaccination in COVID-19 convalescent patients and in infection-naive vaccine recipients. Cultures from other donors in the study were sequenced with the Oncomine TCR Beta short-read assay on an Illumina iSeq 100.

About this clone: The specificity of this receptor is unknown. One base away there is no much larger clone; base qualities are not given.

In the ViraFEST assay, PBMC were stimulated with viral peptide pools, and antigen-specific CD4+ T cell clonotypes were then identified by expansion using TCR sequencing. After more than 9 days of culture, CD4+ T cells were isolated with the EasySep CD4+ T cell isolation kit. Each participant got two doses of an mRNA SARS-CoV-2 vaccine, either BNT162b2 or mRNA-1273. Healthy vaccine recipients had no prior SARS-CoV-2 infection, confirmed by negative nucleocapsid antibodies before and after vaccination. Roughly 2 million PBMC per well were cultured in IMDM with about 5.4% human AB serum, 8.5 to 10 IU/ml IL-2 and gentamicin, plus 10 ug/ml peptides. Half of the culture medium was replaced with fresh IL-2-containing medium on days 3 and 7. Unless otherwise noted, each peptide stimulation condition was cultured in triplicate wells. PBMC were separated from whole blood using Ficoll-Paque Plus gradient centrifugation and were then either cryopreserved at -140C or used fresh. Overlapping peptide pools spanned the spike proteins of SARS-CoV-2 and the common cold coronaviruses HCoV-NL63, HCoV-OC43 and HCoV-229E. Genomic DNA was extracted from cultured CD4+ T cells with the QIAamp micro DNA kit.

Libraries were constructed by the immunoSEQ multiplex PCR assay. TCR beta CDR3 sequencing was performed on DNA from the cultured, isolated CD4+ T cells. On the study's bioinformatics: Non-productive TCR sequences were removed and reads were trimmed to the CDR3 region, keeping CDR3s of at least 7 amino acids. Antigen-specific clonotypes were identified using the MANAFEST web app by comparison of expansion in peptide wells against reference cultures. Positive clones required FDR<0.05 expansion versus reference and all other wells, odds ratio above 5, and frequency above 0.1% in two replicate wells. Cross-reactive clonotypes were defined as significantly expanded in SARS-CoV-2 spike wells and in at least one common cold coronavirus spike condition. Levenshtein distance calculated with the stringdist R package was used to assess CDR3 similarity, and unrooted trees were constructed with ape in R 3.6.1. Not all clones reach the TCRdb copy of this immuneACCESS table, which keeps in-frame sequences only. Checked studies attribute under half of the gap to unresolved V genes and leave the rest unexplained. V, J and clone size are taken as reported in that table, and D and trimming were inferred from the DNA itself. The sample includes tens of thousands of clones, with around 70% observed a single time. The ten biggest clones cover roughly 10% of the sample.

The CDR3 runs 18 residues from the cysteine to the phenylalanine. The retained sequence is limited to the CDR3, 54 bases, with the frame set at the first base. Germline trimming: 3 bases from V, 0 bases from J; junction bases outside gene matches: 13. The germline V gene (reference sequence) sets CDR1 to LNHNV and CDR2 to YYDKDF. What the work shows at the level of the full study, not this receptor alone: Marked clonal contraction was observed in both infection-induced and vaccine-induced clones at late post-vaccination timepoints, consistent with waning T cell responses. The study was limited by a small number of convalescent patients, and early post-infection timepoints were lacking. Among healthy vaccine recipients, nearly all vaccine-induced clones were SARS-CoV-2 mono-reactive, and just 1 of 255 was cross-reactive with common cold coronaviruses.

The sequence derives from a human donor who received a COVID-19 vaccine. The V and J genes are TRBV15 and TRBJ2-7; TRBD1 fits 8 bases in the junction. This material consisted of CD4+ T cells from PBMCs cultured with HCoV-NL63 spike peptides, taken after COVID-19 vaccination. The sample's cell subset or site label is to be understood as: HCoV-NL63 spike overlapping peptide pool stimulation. The CDR3 corresponds to CATSSANRGSFPSYEQYF. In nucleotides, the sequence is TGTGCCACCAGCAGCGCTAACAGGGGGTCATTCCCCTCCTACGAGCAGTACTTC. Where the CDR3 stops, the reference TRBV15 and TRBJ2-7 genes take over; the full variable domain is DAMVIQNPRYQVTQFGKPVTLSCSQTLNHNVMYWYQQKSSQAPKLLFHYYDKDFNNEADTPDNFQSRRPNTSFCFLDIRSPGLGDTAMYLCATSSANRGSFPSYEQYFGPGTRLTVT.